This entry lists 2 T cell receptor beta chains sequenced from one sample in a study of shared clonotypes between healthy human individuals. The repertoire was sequenced with immunoSEQ multiplex PCR; TCRdb's copy has only in-frame clones and lacks some. The sample lists approximately 980,000 clones; approximately 80% were seen once. The material sequenced was memory CD4+ T cells sorted from blood. Subset of the sample: CD45RA-negative fraction. These receptors were collected from a man aged 18-30 years in good health.

This chain connects TRBV4-1 to TRBJ2-2, with 7 bases identical to TRBD1. Germline V gene lookup returns CDR1 MGHRA and CDR2 YSYEKL. V lost 0 bases to trimming and J lost 8 bases; unmatched junction nucleotides: 9. This CDR3 is built from 16 residues. The CDR3 region is CASSQDLGTVHGELFF. Written as DNA, the CDR3 is TGCGCCAGCAGCCAAGATTTAGGGACAGTACATGGGGAGCTGTTTTTT.

The V gene is TRBV27, the J gene TRBJ1-1, with no clear D. Germline CDR1 is MNHEY and CDR2 is SMNVEV (reference sequence). V dropped 3 bases and J dropped 1 base, with 6 bases sitting between them. This CDR3 spans 13 amino acids. As DNA, the CDR3 is TGTGCCAGCAGTTTCAGGAAGAACACTGAAGCTTTCTTT. This codes for CASSFRKNTEAFF.